The 21 T cell receptor beta chains in this list originate from one sample, sequenced in a study of blood T cells in healthy people across ages. A second PCR, run for about 6 to 11 cycles, used a sample-barcoded 5' primer plus a J-beta primer mix. TCRdb reprocessed the 5' RACE reads via MiXCR and lists one record per CDR3 protein. The sample carries under 2,000,000 distinct CDR3 sequences, less than 50% recorded once. The sequencing input was blood. The receptors here all came from a woman aged 35 to 49 in good health.

This clonotype was observed a handful of times. The rearrangement joins TRBV7-6 to TRBJ2-1; a weak D match, TRBD1 (6 bases). Per germline, CDR1 SGHVS and CDR2 FNYEAQ. The CDR3 is made up of 13 amino acids. V shed 5 bases and J shed 8 bases, with 13 bases lying between them. CDR3 residues: CASSPVRGDEQFF. DNA of the CDR3: TGTGCCAGCAGCCCCGTCAGGGGCGATGAGCAGTTCTTC.

DNA of the CDR3: TGCAGTGCTAGAGCCGGGACTAGCGGGGGGAAGACCCAGTACTTC. Translation: CSARAGTSGGKTQYF. The chain recombines TRBV20-1 with TRBJ2-5; the match to TRBD2 covers 15 bases. The CDR3 extends over 15 amino acids. Germline CDR1 reads DFQATT; CDR2 reads SNEGSKA (reference sequence). Trimming at V came to 1 base and at J to 6 bases, leaving 3 bases not matched to a gene.

The V gene is TRBV6-2 or TRBV6-3, the J gene TRBJ2-1, with TRBD2 identical over 10 bases. The trim removed 2 bases at V and 9 bases at J, leaving 10 bases unmatched. CDR1 is MNHEY, CDR2 SVGEGT, per germline. The CDR3 has 16 amino acids. CDR3 protein: CASSYRGVSGGLEQFF. The CDR3 nucleotides read TGTGCCAGCAGTTACAGGGGGGTTAGCGGGGGGCTTGAGCAGTTCTTC.

The chain combines TRBV20-1 with TRBJ1-1, with TRBD1 as a possible D gene (6 bases). CDR3 length: 13 amino acids. Germline V CDR1 and CDR2: DFQATT, SNEGSKA (reference sequence). With 3 bases removed from V and 2 bases from J, the gap between germline ends came to 10 bases. CDR3 sequence (DNA): TGCAGTGCTAGCGGGACACCTAACACTGAAGCTTTCTTT. Translated, it gives CSASGTPNTEAFF.

J is TRBJ1-2 and V is TRBV5-1; unclear D gene. CDR1 is SGHRS, CDR2 YFSETQ, per germline. V lost 5 bases to trimming and J lost 1 base, with 6 bases between them. The CDR3 consists of 12 residues. The CDR3 nucleotides read TGCGCCAGCAGACGGAGTAACTATGGCTACACCTTC. Its protein product is CASRRSNYGYTF. The complete variable domain, with remaining parts taken from reference TRBV5-1 and TRBJ1-2, reads KAGVTQTPRYLIKTRGQQVTLSCSPISGHRSVSWYQQTPGQGLQFLFEYFSETQRNKGNFPGRFSGRQFSNSRSEMNVSTLELGDSALYLCASRRSNYGYTFGSGTRLTVV.

Many counts were recorded for this clonotype. The chain couples TRBV5-1 to TRBJ2-3; D possibly corresponds to TRBD2 (7 bases). Trimming took 5 bases from V and 2 from J, leaving 12 bases between them. CDR1 and CDR2 (germline): SGHRS, YFSETQ. The CDR3 runs 14 residues. For the CDR3, the DNA is TGCGCCAGCAGAACGGGGGGCCTCACAGATACGCAGTATTTT. Its protein product is CASRTGGLTDTQYF.

This clonotype has a handful of counts. CDR3 sequence reads: CASSLLDGYNEQFF. CDR3 in DNA: TGTGCCAGCAGCTTGTTGGACGGGTACAATGAGCAGTTCTTC. The chain recombines TRBV7-2 with TRBJ2-1; no definite D call. The CDR3 loop spans 14 amino acids. Germline CDR1 reads SGHTA; CDR2 reads FQGNSA. V lost 3 bases to trimming and J lost 4 bases, with 10 bases between them. Variable domain in full (rest from reference TRBV7-2 and TRBJ2-1): GAGVSQSPSNKVTEKGKDVELRCDPISGHTALYWYRQSLGQGLEFLIYFQGNSAPDKSGLPSDRFSAERTGGSVSTLTIQRTQQEDSAVYLCASSLLDGYNEQFFGPGTRLTVL.

The J gene is TRBJ2-7, the V gene TRBV7-8; no definite D call. This CDR3 has 15 amino acids. Looked up from germline, CDR1 is SGHVS and CDR2 is FQNEAQ. The V and J ends lost 4 bases and 4 bases respectively, with 17 bases between them. The CDR3 nucleotides are TGTGCCAGCAGCTCCGCAGACATCTCCCGATACGAGCAGTACTTC. Protein product: CASSSADISRYEQYF.

V and J are TRBV10-3 and TRBJ2-3; TRBD2 aligns across 7 bases. CDR1 and CDR2 (germline): ENHRY, SYGVKD. With V trimmed by 10 bases and J by 4 bases, 8 bases remained unmatched. The CDR3 extends over 13 amino acids. The CDR3 DNA sequence: TGTGCCACCATGACTGGGGGGGCAGATACGCAGTATTTT. Its translation is CATMTGGADTQYF.

The chain employs TRBV29-1 and TRBJ2-5; 9 nucleotides agree with TRBD1. Germline V gives CDR1 SQVTM, CDR2 ANQGSEA. This CDR3 region has 16 residues. V dropped 0 bases and J dropped 5; count of bases not matched to a gene: 10. CDR3 region: CSVEEWNRGPRETQYF. CDR3 coding DNA: TGCAGCGTTGAAGAGTGGAACAGGGGGCCCAGGGAGACCCAGTACTTC.

The chain joins TRBV11-2 to TRBJ2-1; D remains unclear. This CDR3 has 12 residues. V was trimmed by 2 bases and J by 6 bases, leaving 5 bases between them. Per germline, CDR1 SGHAT and CDR2 FQNNGV. The CDR3 protein is CASSLKPNEQFF. CDR3 bases: TGTGCCAGCAGCTTAAAGCCCAATGAGCAGTTCTTC. Using reference TRBV11-2 and TRBJ2-1 for the parts outside the CDR3, the full variable domain is EAGVAQSPRYKIIEKRQSVAFWCNPISGHATLYWYQQILGQGPKLLIQFQNNGVVDDSQLPKDRFSAERLKGVDSTLKIQPAKLEDSAVYLCASSLKPNEQFFGPGTRLTVL.

The rearrangement uses TRBV5-1 and TRBJ1-2; D may be TRBD1 (5 bases). The CDR3 has 12 amino acids. Germline V gene sequence: CDR1 SGHRS, CDR2 YFSETQ. The CDR3 sequence: CASPSPGGGYTF. The CDR3 nucleotides read TGCGCTAGCCCATCCCCCGGGGGAGGCTACACCTTC.

The sample holds a few counts of this clonotype. The V gene is TRBV11-2, the J gene TRBJ2-4; D remains unclear. V shed 5 bases and J shed 0 bases, with 8 bases lying between them. The germline CDR1 and CDR2 sequences are SGHAT and FQNNGV. The CDR3 totals 14 residues. The CDR3 DNA is TGTGCCAGCAGCCCTGGGGAAGCCAAAAACATTCAGTACTTC. It encodes CASSPGEAKNIQYF. Supplemented by reference TRBV11-2 and TRBJ2-4, the full variable domain reads EAGVAQSPRYKIIEKRQSVAFWCNPISGHATLYWYQQILGQGPKLLIQFQNNGVVDDSQLPKDRFSAERLKGVDSTLKIQPAKLEDSAVYLCASSPGEAKNIQYFGAGTRLSVL.

This clonotype was seen only a few times. The rearrangement joins TRBV7-2 to TRBJ1-4; a possible D gene is TRBD1 (5 bases). The CDR3 is 14 residues long. Per germline, CDR1 SGHTA and CDR2 FQGNSA. Trimming pared 1 base from V and 5 bases from J, leaving 8 bases between. The CDR3, as DNA: TGTGCCAGCAGCTTAGTGCAGGGAAATGAAAAACTGTTTTTT. It translates to CASSLVQGNEKLFF.

This clonotype turned up a few times. The chain recombines TRBV10-3 with TRBJ1-2, with D hard to call. The CDR3 loop spans 15 amino acids. Germline V gives CDR1 ENHRY, CDR2 SYGVKD. The germline V and J ends were trimmed by 0 bases and 1 base, with 9 bases remaining between them. Written as DNA, the CDR3 is TGTGCCATCAGTGAGTCGTCTCAGTTTAACTATGGCTACACCTTC. It yields the protein CAISESSQFNYGYTF.

The chain is built from TRBV29-1 and TRBJ2-1, with D uncertain. Trimming removed 3 bases from V and 0 bases from J, with 15 bases in between. The CDR3 loop spans 16 amino acids. From germline, CDR1 is SQVTM and CDR2 ANQGSEA. The CDR3 DNA sequence: TGCAGCGTTGATCGGTGGGGTGAGCGCTCCTACAATGAGCAGTTCTTC. This encodes CSVDRWGERSYNEQFF.

Turning to this clonotype: At one of its ends the junction is not consistent with the germline gene, which may arise from a read error. V usage is TRBV6-1 and J usage is TRBJ1-5; D is unresolved. Germline-derived CDR1 and CDR2 are MNHNS and SASEGT. The length of the CDR3 is 13 residues. CDR3 nucleotides: TGTGCCAGCACACAAACGGGGAATCTGCCCCAGCATTTT. Its translation is CASTQTGNLPQHF.

This clonotype was observed a few times. This chain connects TRBV20-1 to TRBJ2-7, with TRBD1 identical over 9 bases. The germline CDR1 and CDR2 sequences are DFQATT and SNEGSKA (reference sequence). The CDR3 runs 19 residues. V shed 4 bases and J 10 bases; nucleotides not matched to a gene: 29. The CDR3 DNA reads TGCAGTGCTAAGCTCCGGGGAGTAATATGGGACAGGGATATTGAGACTCAGTACTTC. This codes for CSAKLRGVIWDRDIETQYF.

This rearrangement joins TRBV20-1 to TRBJ1-2, with TRBD1 matching 7 bases. This CDR3 has 16 residues. The germline V gene encodes CDR1 DFQATT and CDR2 SNEGSKA (reference sequence). After removal of 6 bases from V and 6 bases from J, the junction contained 19 bases not matched to a gene. CDR3 sequence reads: CSARRPDRAYGDGYTF. In DNA form, the CDR3 reads TGCAGTGCCAGGCGACCAGACAGGGCCTATGGGGATGGCTACACCTTC.

The rearrangement joins TRBV9 to TRBJ2-7; 12 bases are a match to TRBD2. With the DNA end fitting TRBJ2-5 better, the J assignment may be wrong. The CDR3 loop spans 16 amino acids. Germline V CDR1 and CDR2: SGDLS, YYNGEE. The chain's CDR3 is CASSVSSGGDRGTQYF. Here the CDR3 DNA reads TGTGCCAGCAGCGTCTCTAGCGGGGGGGATAGGGGGACCCAGTACTTC.

V is TRBV7-2 and J is TRBJ2-1, with 7 bases matching TRBD2. The CDR3 consists of 16 residues. With V trimmed by 1 base and J by 3 bases, 6 bases remained unmatched. The germline gives CDR1 SGHTA, CDR2 FQGNSA. CDR3 residues: CASSLELAGIYNEQFF. CDR3 DNA: TGTGCCAGCAGCTTAGAGTTAGCGGGCATCTACAATGAGCAGTTCTTC. The variable domain in full, with the rest retrieved from reference TRBV7-2 and TRBJ2-1, is GAGVSQSPSNKVTEKGKDVELRCDPISGHTALYWYRQSLGQGLEFLIYFQGNSAPDKSGLPSDRFSAERTGGSVSTLTIQRTQQEDSAVYLCASSLELAGIYNEQFFGPGTRLTVL.